In its sample, the clone carrying this T cell receptor (beta chain) was seen a few times. The length of the CDR3 is 14 residues. Trimming cost V 2 bases and J 8 bases; bases outside gene matches: 5. CDR1 and CDR2 from the germline V gene are SGHDT and YYEEEE. The data originate from a study of blood T cells in healthy people across ages. It was with a sample-barcoded 5' primer and a J-beta primer mix that a second PCR of roughly 7 to 11 cycles was run. TCRdb recomputed calls from the 5' RACE reads with MiXCR, one row per CDR3 protein. The data hold 700,000 to 950,000 distinct CDR3 sequences, with 58% observed a single time.

This chain uses TRBV5-6 with TRBJ2-5, with 11 bases aligning to TRBD2. The sample was blood. This clonotype was sampled from a man in his thirties or forties in good health. The CDR3 DNA follows: TGTGCCAGCAGCTTACCGGGACTAGCGGTTACCCAGTACTTC. Protein product: CASSLPGLAVTQYF.